The 2 T cell receptor beta chains reported below all come from one sample, sequenced in a study of cytomegalovirus exposure and HLA in healthy donors (TCRdb year 2017). The method behind the library was the immunoSEQ multiplex PCR assay. This immuneACCESS table, as held by TCRdb, lists in-frame sequences with V and J called but not all clones. Of the missing ones, under half trace to an unresolved V gene in checked studies; the others have no known cause. For this sample the table gives 20,000 to 25,000 clones, of which about 97% were detected only once. The ten largest clonotypes hold roughly a tenth of the sample. The sample taken for sequencing was PBMCs. Every receptor here comes from a young man in good health and CMV-seropositive.

The chain carries TRBV5-1 and TRBJ2-7, with 9 bases that match TRBD1. J lost 3 bases, V lost 2 bases, and 9 bases had no gene match. Germline CDR1 is SGHRS and CDR2 is YFSETQ. The CDR3 has 16 amino acids. CDR3 in DNA: TGCGCCAGCAGCTTCCAAGGGACAGGGTTTTACTACGAGCAGTACTTC. Translating gives CASSFQGTGFYYEQYF.

The rearrangement uses TRBV7-8 and TRBJ2-2, with TRBD2 identical over 10 bases. In germline, CDR1 is SGHVS, CDR2 FQNEAQ. The CDR3 loop spans 19 amino acids. V dropped 5 bases and J dropped 5; count of bases not matched to a gene: 17. In DNA form, the CDR3 reads TGTGCCAGCAGCCCCCACCGGGGGGTACCGGGACTAGCGACCGGGGAGCTGTTTTTT. Translated: CASSPHRGVPGLATGELFF.